This entry lists 5 T cell receptor beta chains sequenced from one sample in a study of cytomegalovirus exposure and HLA in healthy donors. Generated by immunoSEQ multiplex PCR, the TCRdb table keeps only in-frame clones and is missing some. Of over 100,000 clones in the sample, 85% to 90% were seen once. Sequencing input: PBMCs. Receptor source: a man younger than 40 in good health and CMV-seronegative.

The chain employs TRBV10-3 and TRBJ1-2; 9 positions agree with TRBD1. This CDR3 is built from 13 residues. V lost 5 bases and J lost 4; bases outside the gene matches: 2. Germline values: CDR1 ENHRY, CDR2 SYGVKD. The CDR3 is CAISPQGAYGYTF. CDR3 DNA: TGTGCCATCAGTCCACAGGGGGCCTATGGCTACACCTTC.

V usage is TRBV29-1 and J usage is TRBJ1-1; 8 bases line up with TRBD1. After removal of 4 bases from V and 4 bases from J, the junction contained 2 bases not matched to a gene. This CDR3 spans 12 amino acids. CDR1 and CDR2 (germline): SQVTM, ANQGSEA. CDR3 in DNA: TGCAGCGTTGCCGGGACAGGCACTGAAGCTTTCTTT. Amino acid sequence: CSVAGTGTEAFF. The entire variable domain, with the rest obtained from reference TRBV29-1 and TRBJ1-1, is as follows: SAVISQKPSRDICQRGTSLTIQCQVDSQVTMMFWYRQQPGQSLTLIATANQGSEATYESGFVIDKFPISRPNLTFSTLTVSNMSPEDSSIYLCSVAGTGTEAFFGQGTRLTVV.

Only one count was recorded for this clone. This rearrangement joins TRBV11-2 to TRBJ2-7; D gene ambiguous. V lost 5 bases and J 3 bases, leaving 14 bases between the germline ends. There are 14 residues in the CDR3. The V gene's germline CDR1 is SGHAT and CDR2 FQNNGV. For the CDR3, the DNA is TGTGCCAGCAGCGCGAACCCCTCCGGCTACGAGCAGTACTTC. As protein: CASSANPSGYEQYF.

The rearrangement uses TRBV27 and TRBJ2-1; 12 nucleotides align to TRBD2. The J segment lost 5 bases and the V segment lost 4 bases, leaving 0 bases of the junction unmatched. CDR1 MNHEY and CDR2 SMNVEV come from the germline V gene (reference sequence). CDR3 size: 14 residues. Here the CDR3 DNA reads TGTGCCAGCAGTTGGACTAGCGGGGACAATGAGCAGTTCTTC. Translation: CASSWTSGDNEQFF.

Comment on this clone: Other DNA sequences in this specimen translate into the identical CDR3. This chain links TRBV5-1 with TRBJ1-3, with D tentatively TRBD1 (6 bases). Looked up from germline, CDR1 is SGHRS and CDR2 is YFSETQ. This CDR3 has 15 amino acids. The ends were cut back, 0 bases at V and 4 bases at J, with 11 bases in the middle. The DNA of the CDR3 is TGCGCCAGCAGCTTGGTACAGGGCGCCGGAAACACCATATATTTT. This translates into CASSLVQGAGNTIYF.